A single sample is the source of the 28 T cell receptor beta chains below, sequenced in a study of blood T cell repertoires in COVID-19. Measured with immunoSEQ multiplex PCR; TCRdb has only the in-frame clones, and not every one. The sample contains some 100,000 clones, around four fifths of which appear only once. Sample: peripheral blood. These TCRs come from an older woman with acute or convalescent COVID-19.

V and J are TRBV5-1 and TRBJ1-2; no reliable D call. There are 14 residues in the CDR3. V was trimmed by 4 bases and J by 1 base, leaving 11 bases between them. Germline assignment: CDR1 SGHRS and CDR2 YFSETQ. The CDR3 coding sequence is TGCGCCAGCAGCAGCTCTCGGTTTAACTATGGCTACACCTTC. Its protein product is CASSSSRFNYGYTF.

This chain uses TRBV27 with TRBJ2-7; tentatively, D is TRBD2 (5 bases). The CDR3 is 12 residues long. Germline V lookup: CDR1 MNHEY, CDR2 SMNVEV (reference sequence). V was pared by 8 bases and J by 3 bases, with 11 bases between. CDR3 region: CASVSGIYEQYF. CDR3 sequence (DNA): TGTGCCAGCGTAAGCGGAATCTACGAGCAGTACTTC.

A word on this clone: This sample also contains other DNA sequences that code for the same CDR3. The chain employs TRBV18 and TRBJ2-5, with D perhaps matching TRBD2 (6 bases). Trimming shortened V by 2 bases and J by 5 bases, and 6 bases separated the two germline ends. Looked up from germline, CDR1 is KGHSH and CDR2 is LQKENI. The length of the CDR3 is 12 residues. CDR3 region: CASSPGGETQYF. The CDR3, as DNA: TGTGCCAGCTCACCAGGAGGGGAGACCCAGTACTTC.

This chain joins TRBV7-9 and TRBJ1-1, with D perhaps TRBD1 (5 bases). The ends were cut back, 1 base at V and 6 bases at J, with 15 bases in the middle. The CDR3 consists of 15 residues. Germline V gives CDR1 SEHNR, CDR2 FQNEAQ (reference sequence). DNA of the CDR3: TGTGCCAGCAGCTTAGGTAACAGCGGGGCGGCTGAAGCTTTCTTT. This gives the protein CASSLGNSGAAEAFF.

The rearrangement uses TRBV6-2 or TRBV6-3 and TRBJ2-1; 7 bases line up with TRBD1. The CDR3 runs to 17 residues. Germline V CDR1 and CDR2: MNHEY, SVGEGT. Trimming took 1 base from V and 4 from J; bases not matched to a gene: 10. The CDR3 loop reads CASSYLGETGPYNEQFF. The CDR3 nucleotides read TGTGCCAGCAGTTACTTGGGAGAGACAGGGCCGTACAATGAGCAGTTCTTC.

J is TRBJ2-1 and V is TRBV9; 10 nucleotides align to TRBD2. The J segment lost 7 bases and the V segment lost 0 bases, leaving 13 bases of the junction unmatched. CDR3 length: 18 amino acids. CDR1 is SGDLS and CDR2 is YYNGEE in the germline V gene. Here the CDR3 DNA reads TGTGCCAGCAGCGTAGTTGGTGCGCGAGCTAGCGGGAGAAATGAGCAGTTCTTC. As protein: CASSVVGARASGRNEQFF.

V gene TRBV7-3 combines with J gene TRBJ2-1; 8 positions match TRBD2. The CDR3 has 15 amino acids. The V gene end was trimmed by 0 bases and the J gene end by 8 bases; junction bases not matched to a gene: 6. From germline, CDR1 is SGHTA and CDR2 FQGTGA. CDR3 in DNA: TGTGCCAGCAGCTTAACGTCTAGCGGGTACTATGAGCAGTTCTTC. This translates into CASSLTSSGYYEQFF.

The J gene is TRBJ1-3, the V gene TRBV7-9; D perhaps matches TRBD1 (6 bases). This CDR3 spans 15 amino acids. Germline CDR1 and CDR2: SEHNR and FQNEAQ (reference sequence). Between the trimmed V and J ends, which lost 4 bases and 0 bases, there was a span of 10 bases. CDR3 amino acids: CASSSDRLSGNTIYF. As DNA, the CDR3 is TGTGCCAGCAGCTCCGACAGGCTCTCTGGAAACACCATATATTTT.

The gene calls are TRBV5-1 and TRBJ2-3, with D possibly being TRBD2 (5 bases). This CDR3 has 14 residues. Germline CDR1 and CDR2: SGHRS and YFSETQ. Trimming removed 0 bases at V and 4 bases at J, with 9 bases between. This CDR3 is CASSLVGVPDTQYF. The CDR3 DNA reads as TGCGCCAGCAGCTTGGTCGGGGTCCCAGATACGCAGTATTTT. The variable domain in full, completed from reference TRBV5-1 and TRBJ2-3, reads KAGVTQTPRYLIKTRGQQVTLSCSPISGHRSVSWYQQTPGQGLQFLFEYFSETQRNKGNFPGRFSGRQFSNSRSEMNVSTLELGDSALYLCASSLVGVPDTQYFGPGTRLTVL.

Here the CDR3 reads CASSLKRGSSGELFF. DNA for the CDR3: TGTGCCAGCAGCTTGAAGCGGGGCTCGTCCGGGGAGCTGTTTTTT. The gene calls are TRBV5-4 and TRBJ2-2; TRBD2 agrees at 7 bases. The CDR3 spans 15 residues. Germline V gives CDR1 SGHNT, CDR2 YYREEE (reference sequence). V was clipped by 1 base and J by 6 bases; unmatched bases: 6.

The chain employs TRBV28 and TRBJ1-2; D is possibly TRBD1 (5 bases). Looked up from germline, CDR1 is MDHEN and CDR2 is SYDVKM. The V gene lost 3 bases and the J gene lost 4 bases, with 12 bases spanning the gap. This CDR3 contains 14 residues. CDR3 region: CASSLDGGGYGYTF. The CDR3 DNA is TGTGCCAGCAGTTTGGACGGGGGAGGCTATGGCTACACCTTC.

This chain uses TRBV21-1 with TRBJ2-5; the D call of TRBD2 is as the table states it, not checked on the DNA. TRBV21-1 is termed a pseudogene. CDR3 length: 13 residues. The DNA for the CDR3 is TGTGCCACCAGGTGGAGAGGGAAGGAGACCCAGTACTTC. It codes for CATRWRGKETQYF.

The rearrangement links TRBV7-8 to TRBJ1-1, with 7 bases lining up with TRBD1. This CDR3 comprises 16 residues. Germline CDR1 and CDR2: SGHVS and FQNEAQ. V lost 2 bases, J lost 1 base, and 7 bases stayed unmatched. CDR3 DNA: TGTGCCAGCAGCTTACAGCGACAGGGAACGAACACTGAAGCTTTCTTT. Residues: CASSLQRQGTNTEAFF.

The genes are TRBV27 and TRBJ1-2; D not certain. The CDR3 spans 13 residues. From germline, CDR1 is MNHEY and CDR2 SMNVEV (reference sequence). Between the trimmed V and J ends, which lost 4 bases and 1 base, there was a span of 7 bases. The CDR3 loop reads CASSYSVNYGYTF. The CDR3 nucleotides read TGTGCCAGCAGTTATTCAGTTAACTATGGCTACACCTTC.

The chain recombines TRBV28 with TRBJ2-7; D might be TRBD1 (5 bases). The length of the CDR3 is 12 residues. V was trimmed by 11 bases and J by 4 bases, leaving 15 bases between them. In germline, CDR1 is MDHEN, CDR2 SYDVKM. Here the CDR3 reads CASHSQGYEQYF. DNA of the CDR3: TGTGCCTCCCACTCCCAGGGATACGAGCAGTACTTC.

The rearrangement uses TRBV5-4 and TRBJ1-1; D gene ambiguous. V was shortened by 1 base and J by 10 bases, with 20 bases between the two germline ends. This CDR3 contains 15 residues. Germline CDR1 is SGHNT and CDR2 is YYREEE (reference sequence). CDR3 sequence (DNA): TGTGCCAGCAGCTTGTCCCAGTCCAGAGGTTTCGGAGCTTTCTTT. This gives the protein CASSLSQSRGFGAFF.

This clone was found once. The V gene is TRBV30, the J gene TRBJ1-1, with 7 bases lining up with TRBD1. The V gene end was trimmed by 4 bases and the J gene end by 0 bases; junction bases not matched to a gene: 5. The CDR3 runs to 14 residues. Germline CDR1 GTSNPN, CDR2 SVGIG (reference sequence). CDR3 in DNA: TGTGCCTGGACCCAAGGGGGCGTGAACACTGAAGCTTTCTTT. Amino acids: CAWTQGGVNTEAFF.

The V call is TRBV7-2, the J call TRBJ1-5; tentatively, D is TRBD1 (5 bases). The CDR3 is 16 amino acids. CDR1 SGHTA and CDR2 FQGNSA come from the germline V gene. The V gene lost 2 bases and the J gene lost 1 base, with 12 bases spanning the gap. CDR3 DNA: TGTGCCAGCAGCTTAACAGGCCAGCTGAGCAATCAGCCCCAGCATTTT. Translation gives CASSLTGQLSNQPQHF.

The chain joins TRBV7-2 to TRBJ1-3; D uncertain. The CDR3 is 16 residues long. CDR1 is SGHTA, CDR2 FQGNSA, per germline. The ends were cut back, 5 bases at V and 0 bases at J, with 14 bases in the middle. This CDR3 reads CASSDGRRSSGNTIYF. CDR3 bases: TGTGCCAGCAGCGACGGGAGACGGAGCTCTGGAAACACCATATATTTT.

CDR3 region: CASSFRGASQPQHF. The DNA for the CDR3 is TGTGCCAGCAGTTTTCGGGGGGCGAGTCAGCCCCAGCATTTT. This chain connects TRBV27 to TRBJ1-5, with D possibly matching TRBD1 (6 bases). Germline V gives CDR1 MNHEY, CDR2 SMNVEV (reference sequence). V gave up 3 bases and J gave up 6 bases, with 12 bases separating them. The CDR3 length is 14 residues.

The chain employs TRBV28 and TRBJ2-3, with D maybe TRBD1 (6 bases). The ends were cut back, 5 bases at V and 3 bases at J, with 12 bases in the middle. This CDR3 has 14 residues. Germline CDR1 is MDHEN and CDR2 is SYDVKM. CDR3 DNA: TGTGCCAGCAGTCGGACAGTGGGTACAGATACGCAGTATTTT. This codes for CASSRTVGTDTQYF.

This sequence joins TRBV7-9 and TRBJ1-1; D perhaps matches TRBD1 (5 bases). Trimming took 3 bases from V and 9 from J, leaving 11 bases between them. The length of the CDR3 is 12 residues. CDR1 SEHNR and CDR2 FQNEAQ come from the germline V gene (reference sequence). The CDR3 sequence is CASSFGQGKAFF. Here the CDR3 DNA reads TGTGCCAGCAGCTTTGGTCAGGGAAAAGCTTTCTTT.

V and J are TRBV5-1 and TRBJ2-5; 9 bases are a match to TRBD2. Germline V gene lookup returns CDR1 SGHRS and CDR2 YFSETQ. With V trimmed by 4 bases and J by 5 bases, 9 bases remained unmatched. The CDR3 runs 15 residues. CDR3 coding DNA: TGCGCCAGCAGCGCTGGGCGGGGGGGCAGGGAGACCCAGTACTTC. It codes for CASSAGRGGRETQYF.

J is TRBJ1-2 and V is TRBV5-6, with a weak D call TRBD1 (6 bases). Germline CDR1 and CDR2: SGHDT and YYEEEE. V was clipped by 4 bases and J by 5 bases, with 15 bases between them. There are 14 residues in the CDR3. This chain's CDR3 is CASSPKDRMYGYTF. The CDR3 bases are TGTGCCAGCAGCCCGAAAGACAGGATGTATGGCTACACCTTC.

V is TRBV11-2 and J is TRBJ1-4; D is unresolved. Germline V gives CDR1 SGHAT, CDR2 FQNNGV. Between the trimmed V and J ends, which lost 7 bases and 5 bases, there was a span of 14 bases. The CDR3 has 14 residues. In DNA, the CDR3 is TGTGCCAGCACCCCAACAACCTTAAATGAAAAACTGTTTTTT. Protein: CASTPTTLNEKLFF.

This clone has more than one count but fewer than ten. The rearrangement links TRBV7-2 to TRBJ2-1; 13 bases align to TRBD2. This CDR3 has 19 amino acids. Germline CDR1 SGHTA, CDR2 FQGNSA. V was pared by 4 bases and J by 5 bases, with 14 bases of the junction left unmatched. The CDR3 DNA reads as TGTGCCAGCAGCTCCCCCACTAGCGGGAGGGCCTATGGCCACAATGAGCAGTTCTTC. Translating it yields CASSSPTSGRAYGHNEQFF.

This clone was counted a single time. This sequence joins TRBV5-1 and TRBJ1-1, with D possibly being TRBD1 (6 bases). Trimming stripped 0 bases from V and 3 bases from J, with 12 bases between. Per germline, CDR1 SGHRS and CDR2 YFSETQ. The CDR3 has 15 amino acids. The CDR3, as DNA: TGCGCCAGCAGCTTGGCCGGGACACCCGACACTGAAGCTTTCTTT. It codes for CASSLAGTPDTEAFF.

This clone was found once. This chain connects TRBV28 to TRBJ2-1, with D hard to call. The CDR3 loop spans 13 amino acids. Germline CDR1 MDHEN, CDR2 SYDVKM. V lost 10 bases and J 1 base, leaving 11 bases between the germline ends. CDR3 amino acids: CATFERSYNEQFF. The CDR3 coding sequence is TGTGCCACCTTCGAGAGGTCCTACAATGAGCAGTTCTTC.